This TCR beta chain appears in the sequencing data of a study of Ad26.COV2.S vaccination and SARS-CoV-2 variants. The overall study: Donor participated within the Ad26.COV2.S arm of the COV1001 trial. Ad26.COV2.S given intramuscularly, once or twice 56 days apart. Study-level results: Vaccine recipients and placebo recipients showed similar non-spike TCR breadth.

A word on this clone: Its specificity is unknown.

The table came from immunoSEQ multiplex PCR; TCRdb's copy has only in-frame clones and leaves some out. The sample yields about 680,000 clones, around 89% seen once. Treatment described: around 19 received Ad26.COV2.S at low or high dose, single or two shots; 5 received placebo; per-sample allocation not given. Specimen acquisition occurred on day 63 following the initial vaccine or placebo injection. Recruitment in Boston yielded a donor of adult age, 18-55 years. The CDR3 spans 16 residues. V trimming: 4 bases; J trimming: 4 bases; junction bases outside the gene matches: 8. Germline-derived CDR1 and CDR2 are ENHRY and SYGVKD.

The receptor comes from a person between 18 and 65 years old who received the Ad26.COV2.S COVID-19 vaccine or a placebo. The sample consisted of peripheral blood, taken in a trial of Ad26.COV2.S vaccine versus placebo. This chain joins TRBV10-3 and TRBJ2-7; 12 bases are a match to TRBD2. This CDR3 is CAISGTSGTGLYEQYF. DNA for the CDR3: TGTGCCATCAGTGGGACTAGCGGGACAGGGCTTTACGAGCAGTACTTC.